These T cell receptor beta chains were read from a single sample in a study of control samples from healthy donors and cancer patients. TCRdb's copy holds only in-frame clones and misses some; the assay was immunoSEQ multiplex PCR. Counted here are around 190,000 clones, about 92% occurring once; the ten biggest clones make up about 1.4%. Sequenced material: blood. These receptors were obtained from a man aged 30 to 45 in good health. Both conserved end residues are part of each CDR3. The D gene is left open where the match is weak.

TRBV5-1	TRBJ1-4	NA	CASRWTDATNEKLFF
TRBV27	TRBJ2-3	TRBD2	CASSSSGRANTDTQYF
TRBV6-2/TRBV6-3	TRBJ2-1	NA	CASSLVRSPLGEQFF
TRBV14	TRBJ2-2	NA	CASSQERPGQTGELFF
TRBV2	TRBJ1-1	TRBD1	CASSRQGGTEAFF
TRBV19	TRBJ2-4	TRBD1	CASSPTGELAKNIQYF
TRBV6-1	TRBJ1-3	NA	CASSEMVGNTIYF
TRBV5-1	TRBJ2-2	NA	CASSSRLDGELFF
TRBV7-8	TRBJ1-1	NA	CASSYDLSRSEAFF
TRBV7-8	TRBJ2-1	TRBD2	CASSFGTSGGYNEQFF
TRBV7-8	TRBJ2-5	NA	CASSLVQQETQYF
TRBV6-2/TRBV6-3	TRBJ2-1	TRBD1	CASSRQGLGNEQFF
TRBV10-3	TRBJ1-1	NA	CAISAYRGTEAFF